The 3 T cell receptor beta chains reported below all come from one sample, sequenced in a study of Ad26.COV2.S vaccination and SARS-CoV-2 variants. Some clones are missing from TCRdb's copy, which holds only in-frame ones; the method was immunoSEQ multiplex PCR. The sample consists of some 340,000 clones, 86% of them appearing once. As to treatment: 15 to 20 received Ad26.COV2.S at low or high dose, single or two shots; roughly five received placebo; per-sample allocation not given. Day 63 after the first vaccine or placebo injection was the time point for sampling. The source material was peripheral blood, sampled in a trial of Ad26.COV2.S vaccine versus placebo. These receptor sequences come from a person between 18 and 60 years old who received the Ad26.COV2.S COVID-19 vaccine or a placebo.

The rearrangement joins TRBV30 to TRBJ1-2, with a possible D match to TRBD1 (6 bases). Trimming took 3 bases from V and 8 from J, leaving 16 bases between them. Germline CDR1 is GTSNPN and CDR2 is SVGIG (reference sequence). The CDR3 runs 13 residues. CDR3 in amino acids: CAWRLQGIGGYTF. CDR3 coding DNA: TGTGCCTGGAGGCTACAGGGAATAGGGGGCTACACCTTC.

Concerning this clone: Other DNA sequences within the sample encode an identical CDR3. The chain joins TRBV12-3 or TRBV12-4 to TRBJ1-1; D is possibly TRBD1 (6 bases). Trimming shortened V by 3 bases and J by 1 base, and 6 bases separated the two germline ends. CDR3 length equals 13 residues. CDR3 DNA sequence: TGTGCCAGCAGTTTCAGGGGGAACACTGAAGCTTTCTTT. Translating it yields CASSFRGNTEAFF.

The CDR3 here is CASSFEGNNEQFF. The CDR3 coding sequence is TGCGCCAGCAGCTTCGAAGGGAACAATGAGCAGTTCTTC. The chain has TRBV5-1 and TRBJ2-1; no reliable D call. The CDR3 has 13 amino acids. Germline CDR1 SGHRS, CDR2 YFSETQ. V lost 2 bases to trimming and J lost 5 bases, with 8 bases between them.